This TCR beta chain appears in the sequencing data of a study of cytomegalovirus exposure and HLA in healthy donors (dated by TCRdb to the late 2010s). Some background on the complete study: According to a later analysis, the 120 or so validation repertoires were produced on the same platform as the roughly 700 repertoires of the first cohort. The study was designed to test whether signatures of past pathogen exposure could be identified by cataloging public T cell receptors. Besides the first cohort of under 700 subjects, a separate validation cohort made up of roughly 130 different subjects was used. High-throughput TCR immunosequencing, statistical association of individual TCRs with disease status, and machine learning were combined to predict cytomegalovirus infection status.

As regards this clone: The antigen this receptor binds is unknown. Nothing much larger sits one base from this clone, and base qualities are not available.

Preparation of the library involved the immunoSEQ multiplex PCR assay. Concerning the study's data processing: A statistical classification framework was developed to diagnose cytomegalovirus status using the catalog of TCR beta chain sequences. The immuneACCESS repertoire file appears here via TCRdb, limited to in-frame rearrangements. These files lack a portion of the clones; in checked studies, under half of the deficit traces to unresolved V genes, and the cause of the others is not known. V and J calls and clone size are copied from that table; D and trimming were computed from the DNA. In this sample the table shows around 120,000 clones, approximately 88% of which occur a single time. Jointly, the top ten make up just under 6.5% of the sample. The paper as a whole reports these results and caveats: A total of fewer than 200 TCR beta chains were listed by the study as associated with cytomegalovirus. Three of the identified cytomegalovirus-associated TCR beta chains were confirmed in vitro to be specific for cytomegalovirus antigens. While some public TCRs were present in many individuals, most TCR sequences turned up only very rarely across donors. A later analysis lacked HLA typing for the validation cohort, so it scored co-occurrence in that cohort across all 110 or so repertoires. The classifier was reported to diagnose cytomegalovirus status with high specificity and sensitivity in both the original cohort and the validation cohort. According to the authors, the approach could potentially be generalized to other disease states and immunological phenotypes. A later analysis found that TCRs clustered in the first cohort also tended to co-occur in the 100 to 150 validation repertoires, with approximately 93% of cluster scores above 0.

CDR1 is given as LGHNT and CDR2 as FRNRAP, both from the germline V gene. Taken from cysteine to phenylalanine, the CDR3 has 16 residues. Left in the record is the CDR3 DNA by itself, 48 bases read in frame from the first base. V was cut back by 5 bases and J by 2 bases, leaving a gap of 17 bases between them. The donors belonged to the validation cohort of under 150 subjects, which was separate from the roughly 700-subject first cohort. Sequencing was carried out using PBMCs. The clonotype was recovered from a woman younger than 30 in good health and CMV-seropositive. The receptor chain draws on TRBV12-5 and TRBJ2-3; TRBD2 is possibly the D segment (5 matching bases). The nucleotide sequence reads TGTGCTAGTGGTCCCCCGAGGGCAGAGATCACAGATACGCAGTATTTT. Translated, this gives CASGPPRAEITDTQYF.